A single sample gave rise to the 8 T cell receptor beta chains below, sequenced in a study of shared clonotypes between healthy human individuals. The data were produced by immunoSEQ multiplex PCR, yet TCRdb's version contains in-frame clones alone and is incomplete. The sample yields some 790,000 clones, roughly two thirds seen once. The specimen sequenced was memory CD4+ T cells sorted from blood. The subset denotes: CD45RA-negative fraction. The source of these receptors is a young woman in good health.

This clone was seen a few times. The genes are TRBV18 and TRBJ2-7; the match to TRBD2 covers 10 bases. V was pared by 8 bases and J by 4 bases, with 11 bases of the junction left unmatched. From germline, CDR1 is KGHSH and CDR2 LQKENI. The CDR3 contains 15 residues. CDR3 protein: CASQGDSGRSYEQYF. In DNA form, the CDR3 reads TGTGCCAGCCAAGGGGATAGCGGGAGGTCTTACGAGCAGTACTTC.

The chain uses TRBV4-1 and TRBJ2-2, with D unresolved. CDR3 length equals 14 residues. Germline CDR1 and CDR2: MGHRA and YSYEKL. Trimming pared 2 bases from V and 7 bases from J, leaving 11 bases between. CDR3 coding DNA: TGCGCCAGCAGCCAACTATATATAAACGGGGAGCTGTTTTTT. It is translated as CASSQLYINGELFF.

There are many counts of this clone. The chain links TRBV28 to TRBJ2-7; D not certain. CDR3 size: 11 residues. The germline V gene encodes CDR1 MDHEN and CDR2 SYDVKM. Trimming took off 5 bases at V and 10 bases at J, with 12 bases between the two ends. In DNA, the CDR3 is TGTGCCAGCAGTCTTAGGGCTGGACAGTACTTC. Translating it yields CASSLRAGQYF.

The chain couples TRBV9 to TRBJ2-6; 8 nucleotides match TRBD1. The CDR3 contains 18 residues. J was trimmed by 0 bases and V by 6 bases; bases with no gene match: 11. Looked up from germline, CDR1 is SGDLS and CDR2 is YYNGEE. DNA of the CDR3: TGTGCCAGCAACACCCGACCGGGACAGGCCTCTGGGGCCAACGTCCTGACTTTC. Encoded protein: CASNTRPGQASGANVLTF.

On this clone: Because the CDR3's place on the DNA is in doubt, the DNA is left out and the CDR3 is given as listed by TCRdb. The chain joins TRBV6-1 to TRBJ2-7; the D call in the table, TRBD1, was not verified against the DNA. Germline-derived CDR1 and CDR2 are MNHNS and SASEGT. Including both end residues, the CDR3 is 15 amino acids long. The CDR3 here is CASRDLWTSSYEQYF.

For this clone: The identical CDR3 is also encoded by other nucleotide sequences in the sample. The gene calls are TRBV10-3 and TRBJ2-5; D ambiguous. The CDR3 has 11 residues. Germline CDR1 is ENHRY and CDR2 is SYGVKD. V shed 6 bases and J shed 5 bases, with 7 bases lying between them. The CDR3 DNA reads TGTGCCATCAGCGTAGGGGAGACCCAGTACTTC. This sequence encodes CAISVGETQYF.

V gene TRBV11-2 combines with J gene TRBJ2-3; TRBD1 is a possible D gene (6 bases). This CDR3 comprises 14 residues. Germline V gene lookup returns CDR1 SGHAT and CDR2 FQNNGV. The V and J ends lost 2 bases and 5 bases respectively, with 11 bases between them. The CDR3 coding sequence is TGTGCCAGCAGCTTACAGGGGTACGGAGATACGCAGTATTTT. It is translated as CASSLQGYGDTQYF.

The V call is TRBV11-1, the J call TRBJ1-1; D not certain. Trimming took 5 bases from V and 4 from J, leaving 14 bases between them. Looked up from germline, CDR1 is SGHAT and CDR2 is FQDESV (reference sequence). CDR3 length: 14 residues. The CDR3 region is CASSPRFRITEAFF. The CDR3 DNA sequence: TGTGCCAGCAGCCCTCGTTTTCGTATCACTGAAGCTTTCTTT. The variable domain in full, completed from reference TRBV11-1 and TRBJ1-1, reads EAEVAQSPRYKITEKSQAVAFWCDPISGHATLYWYRQILGQGPELLVQFQDESVVDDSQLPKDRFSAERLKGVDSTLKIQPAELGDSAMYLCASSPRFRITEAFFGQGTRLTVV.